This T cell receptor beta chain is drawn from a study of a mutant IDH1 vaccine in newly diagnosed glioma. Study overall: Vaccination started 4-6 weeks after radiotherapy alone, or with temozolomide cycles. Among treated patients, around 62% were male and 37.5% female, and mean age was approximately 40 years.

The CDR3 spans 14 residues. V lost 8 bases, J lost 1 base, and 14 bases lay in between. Germline V CDR1 and CDR2: MGHDK, SYGVNS. This clone was observed once. No antigen is known for it. Within the sample, other DNA sequences also encode this same CDR3. Here immunoSEQ multiplex PCR was the method, and the copy in TCRdb shows in-frame clones only, minus some. The data contain about 51,000 clones, over 75% of them singletons. The time point denotes: week 5, during vaccination. Alongside topical imiquimod, each dose of vaccine comprised 300 ug of mutant IDH1 20-mer peptide. The chain combines TRBV25-1 with TRBJ1-1, with D possibly being TRBD1 (6 bases). This clonotype originated in a middle-aged man with glioma. The sequencing used PBMCs, collected from a glioma patient whose treatment included an IDH1 peptide vaccine. This CDR3 is CASSRRGENTEAFF. The CDR3 DNA reads as TGTGCCAGCTCCCGGAGGGGGGAGAACACTGAAGCTTTCTTT.